The 14 T cell receptor beta chains below were found in one sample sequenced in a study of cytomegalovirus exposure and HLA in healthy donors (dated by TCRdb to about 2017). The method behind the library was the immunoSEQ multiplex PCR assay. A mixture of 60 forward primers for TCR Vbeta segments and 13 reverse primers for TCR Jbeta segments was used in the multiplex PCR. This is the immuneACCESS table as TCRdb keeps it, with only in-frame sequences that have V and J called. A part of the clones is gone; compared with another copy, unresolved V genes explain less than half, and the rest is unexplained. Within this sample are about 91,000 clones, with roughly two thirds of them counted one time only. The top ten clonotypes cover roughly 1.2% of the sample. The sample consisted of PBMCs. Source of these receptors: a female donor in good health and CMV-seronegative.

This clone was seen more than once but under ten times. This sequence joins TRBV9 and TRBJ1-1; D is uncertain. This CDR3 has 13 amino acids. V shed 3 bases and J shed 2 bases, with 8 bases lying between them. Germline CDR1 is SGDLS and CDR2 is YYNGEE. For the CDR3, the DNA is TGTGCCAGCAGCGGAGGGAGAAACACTGAAGCTTTCTTT. It specifies CASSGGRNTEAFF.

This chain uses TRBV5-6 with TRBJ1-2; D gene uncertain. This CDR3 is 13 amino acids long. V lost 5 bases and J 4 bases, leaving 12 bases between the germline ends. Germline CDR1 is SGHDT and CDR2 is YYEEEE. This chain's CDR3 is CASRRAGSYGYTF. As DNA, the CDR3 is TGTGCCAGCAGGCGAGCGGGTTCCTATGGCTACACCTTC.

CDR3 in DNA: TGTGCCAGCACCGACGGGGGACGATCTCGGGGCTACACCTTC. It specifies CASTDGGRSRGYTF. The chain couples TRBV6-6 to TRBJ1-2; possible D gene TRBD1, 5 bases. Trimming pared 7 bases from V and 8 bases from J, leaving 20 bases between. Germline CDR1 reads MNHNY; CDR2 reads SVGAGI (reference sequence). This CDR3 region has 14 residues.

This chain links TRBV7-6 with TRBJ1-1; the match to TRBD1 covers 11 bases. V gave up 5 bases and J gave up 0 bases; unmatched junction bases: 5. The germline gives CDR1 SGHVS, CDR2 FNYEAQ. The CDR3 runs 16 residues. CDR3 residues: CASSVRDRGVNTEAFF. DNA of the CDR3: TGTGCCAGCAGCGTCCGGGACAGGGGGGTGAACACTGAAGCTTTCTTT.

This clone was recorded a few times. The chain couples TRBV4-1 to TRBJ1-1; D may be TRBD1 (6 bases). V was shortened by 3 bases and J by 1 base, with 18 bases between the two germline ends. Germline V gene lookup returns CDR1 MGHRA and CDR2 YSYEKL. CDR3 length: 17 residues. For the CDR3, the DNA is TGCGCCAGCAGCCAGAGGGGGGGCAGGAGGGGGAACACTGAAGCTTTCTTT. Translating it yields CASSQRGGRRGNTEAFF.

The rearrangement uses TRBV7-9 and TRBJ2-1; D unclear. This CDR3 is 11 amino acids long. Trimming removed 4 bases from V and 8 bases from J, with 6 bases in between. Germline CDR1 reads SEHNR; CDR2 reads FQNEAQ (reference sequence). The CDR3 here is CASSSLDEQFF. The CDR3 DNA is TGTGCCAGCAGCTCCCTAGATGAGCAGTTCTTC.

V is TRBV30 and J is TRBJ1-1, with 8 bases identical to TRBD1. CDR1 and CDR2 from the germline V gene are GTSNPN and SVGIG (reference sequence). V lost 1 base to trimming and J lost 3 bases; unmatched junction nucleotides: 1. The CDR3 is made up of 13 amino acids. The CDR3 is CAWSGDRYTEAFF. The CDR3 DNA sequence: TGTGCCTGGAGTGGGGACAGGTACACTGAAGCTTTCTTT.

In this sample, this clone turned up a few times. The chain employs TRBV11-2 and TRBJ2-7, with 8 bases identical to TRBD2. V was clipped by 2 bases and J by 7 bases; unmatched bases: 4. The CDR3 covers 13 residues. Germline V lookup: CDR1 SGHAT, CDR2 FQNNGV. The CDR3 is CASSLSLAVEQYF. DNA for the CDR3: TGTGCCAGCAGCTTATCACTAGCGGTAGAGCAGTACTTC. The whole variable domain, remainder taken from reference TRBV11-2 and TRBJ2-7, is EAGVAQSPRYKIIEKRQSVAFWCNPISGHATLYWYQQILGQGPKLLIQFQNNGVVDDSQLPKDRFSAERLKGVDSTLKIQPAKLEDSAVYLCASSLSLAVEQYFGPGTRLTVT.

The rearrangement uses TRBV4-3 and TRBJ1-2, with D maybe TRBD1 (6 bases). Germline assignment: CDR1 LGHNA and CDR2 YSLEER. Trimming removed 0 bases at V and 2 bases at J, with 16 bases between. The length of the CDR3 is 17 residues. The CDR3 loop is CASSQEVFRGSNYGYTF. DNA for the CDR3: TGCGCCAGCAGCCAAGAGGTTTTCAGGGGATCAAACTATGGCTACACCTTC.

The chain recombines TRBV6-1 with TRBJ2-5; TRBD1 matches 10 bases. The CDR3 loop spans 14 amino acids. J gave up 3 bases and V 4 bases, and 2 bases lay outside the gene matches. Germline V gene data show CDR1 as MNHNS and CDR2 as SASEGT. The CDR3 DNA is TGTGCCAGCAGTGGGACAGGGGGTAAAGAGACCCAGTACTTC. This gives the protein CASSGTGGKETQYF.

This chain uses TRBV18 with TRBJ2-7; a possible D gene is TRBD2 (5 bases). The CDR3 has 13 amino acids. CDR1 is KGHSH, CDR2 LQKENI, per germline. Between the trimmed V and J ends, which lost 2 bases and 3 bases, there was a span of 8 bases. The DNA of the CDR3 is TGTGCCAGCTCACCAAGAACTAGCTACGAGCAGTACTTC. The encoded protein is CASSPRTSYEQYF.

With regard to this clone: This specimen includes other DNA sequences encoding the same CDR3. The chain combines TRBV27 with TRBJ1-2; 7 bases line up with TRBD1. CDR3 length: 14 residues. The V segment lost 5 bases and the J segment 4 bases; nucleotides outside the gene matches: 7. CDR1 is MNHEY and CDR2 is SMNVEV in the germline V gene (reference sequence). The CDR3 here is CASSPRQGLYGYTF. For the CDR3, the DNA is TGTGCCAGCAGTCCCCGACAGGGACTCTATGGCTACACCTTC.

The J gene is TRBJ1-5, the V gene TRBV28; the match to TRBD1 covers 11 bases. V was clipped by 6 bases and J by 6 bases; unmatched bases: 4. The CDR3 totals 14 residues. Germline V CDR1 and CDR2: MDHEN, SYDVKM. The CDR3 loop reads CASSGQGARQPQHF. The CDR3 coding sequence is TGTGCCAGCAGCGGACAGGGGGCGCGTCAGCCCCAGCATTTT.

This chain links TRBV2 with TRBJ1-1; maybe TRBD1 (5 bases). Germline loops: CDR1 SNHLY, CDR2 FYNNEI. This CDR3 has 14 amino acids. V was shortened by 2 bases and J by 1 base, with 8 bases between the two germline ends. CDR3 sequence: CASSERQGNTEAFF. The CDR3 bases are TGTGCCAGCAGTGAACGGCAGGGGAACACTGAAGCTTTCTTT.